The rows below give T cell receptor beta chains drawn from one sample of a study of T-cell reconstitution after alpha-beta-depleted transplantation in children. TCRdb reprocessed the PCR reads with MiXCR, giving one entry per CDR3 protein. The profile shows over 150,000 distinct CDR3 sequences, about 7% of them singletons. The sequencing used PBMCs, collected before TCRalphabeta/CD19-depleted stem cell transplant. All receptors derive from a boy aged 2 to 10 with acute lymphoblastic leukemia, due to receive a stem cell transplant. Both conserved end residues are part of each CDR3. A D gene is named only where the DNA matches it firmly. Not all rows give a size; the values are once, few, many and, for expanded clones, a class.

few TRBD1 TRBJ2-1 TRBV28 TGTGCCAGCATCGGCTGGGACAGGGGGCGGAAGGATGAGCAGTTCTTC CASIGWDRGRKDEQFF
few TRBD2 TRBJ2-5 TRBV11-2 TGTGCCAGCAGCTTAGAAGGGCACCAGCGGGGGGGCTCTGGGTTCCAAGAGACCCAGTACTTC CASSLEGHQRGGSGFQETQYF
many TRBD1 TRBJ1-3 TRBV7-2 TGTGCCAGCAGCTCCGGGACAGATATCTCTGGAAACACCATATATTTT CASSSGTDISGNTIYF
many TRBD2 TRBJ2-1 TRBV3-1 TGTGCCAGCAGCCAAGGGATAGCGGGAGCCATTGAGCAGTTCTTC CASSQGIAGAIEQFF
NA TRBD2 TRBJ2-2 TRBV3-1 TGTGCCACCTCCCACGATGGGAGGGAAGATACCACCGGGGAGCTGTTTTTT CATSHDGREDTTGELFF
many NA TRBJ2-7 TRBV29-1 TGCAGCGTCCGGGACGGCAGAACCTACGAGCAGTACTTC CSVRDGRTYEQYF
many NA TRBJ1-5 TRBV6-2/TRBV6-3 TGTGCCAGCAGTTTGGCTACTCTAAATCAGCCCCAGCATTTT CASSLATLNQPQHF
many TRBD2 TRBJ2-1 TRBV3-1 TGTGCCAGCAGCGAACTGCGCGGGACTAGCGGGGTTGGCAATGAGCAGTTCTTC CASSELRGTSGVGNEQFF
many NA TRBJ2-1 TRBV5-5 TGTGCCAGCAGCTTCCTTTGGGGGGAATACAATGAGCAGTTCTTC CASSFLWGEYNEQFF
many NA TRBJ2-5 TRBV9 TGTGCCAGCAGCGTAGTGGAGGGCGAGACCCAGTACTTC CASSVVEGETQYF
few NA TRBJ2-1 TRBV4-2 TGTGCCAGCAGCCCCGGCCGGGGATCCTACAATGAGCAGTTCTTC CASSPGRGSYNEQFF
many TRBD1 TRBJ1-3 TRBV12-3/TRBV12-4 TGTGCCAGCTCCCAGGGGGCGCACGGAAACACCATATATTTT CASSQGAHGNTIYF
many NA TRBJ2-5 TRBV5-1 TGCGCCAGCAGCTTGGGGGGCCAGCGAGAGACCCAGTACTTC CASSLGGQRETQYF
few TRBD1 TRBJ1-2 TRBV11-2 TGTGCCAGCAGCACGGGACAGTATTTGAACTATGGCTACACCTTC CASSTGQYLNYGYTF
many NA TRBJ2-7 TRBV12-3/TRBV12-4 TGTGCCAGCAGCCTTGACAGTTACTACGAGCAGTACTTC CASSLDSYYEQYF
many TRBD2 TRBJ2-5 TRBV12-3/TRBV12-4 TGTGCCAGCAGCGCGACTAGCGGGGGATTCCAAGAGACCCAGTACTTC CASSATSGGFQETQYF
few TRBD2 TRBJ2-5 TRBV6-2/TRBV6-3 TGTGCCAGCAGTTACCTCAGCGGGAGGCACCAAGAGACCCAGTACTTC CASSYLSGRHQETQYF
many TRBD1 TRBJ2-1 TRBV5-5 TGTGCCAGCAGCTCAAAACCCGGGACAGAGTATTACAATGAGCAGTTCTTC CASSSKPGTEYYNEQFF
many NA TRBJ1-2 TRBV10-3 TGTGCCATCAGTGAGTCGAGGCAGCCCAGCTATGGCTACACCTTC CAISESRQPSYGYTF
many NA TRBJ2-5 TRBV6-5 TGTGCCAGCAGTTACTCTTGGAGGGAGGAGACCCAGTACTTC CASSYSWREETQYF
NA NA TRBJ2-7 TRBV7-9 TGTGCCAGCAGCTTAGTCGTCGGGGTAAGGGGCGAGCAGTACTTC CASSLVVGVRGEQYF
NA NA TRBJ1-5 TRBV6-2/TRBV6-3 TGTGCCAGCAGTTTCCAAGGTTGGGTCAATCAGCCCCAGCATTTT CASSFQGWVNQPQHF
many TRBD1 TRBJ1-2 TRBV12-3/TRBV12-4 TGTGCCAGCAGTGGACAGGGGGTCGATGGCTACACCTTC CASSGQGVDGYTF
many NA TRBJ1-5 TRBV3-1 TGTGCCAGCAGCCAAGATCCTGGCAATCAGCCCCAGCATTTT CASSQDPGNQPQHF
many NA TRBJ2-2 TRBV12-3/TRBV12-4 TGTGCCAGCAGTTTAACCCTAGGGCCCGGGGAGCTGTTTTTT CASSLTLGPGELFF
NA TRBD2 TRBJ2-5 TRBV28 TGTGCCAGCAGTGATCTGGGGGGGATTGACGTGACCCAGTACTTC CASSDLGGIDVTQYF
many NA TRBJ1-1 TRBV29-1 TGCAGCGTTGAACCAGGGGCCCGAGGCACTGAAGCTTTCTTT CSVEPGARGTEAFF
many NA TRBJ1-6 TRBV5-1 TGCGCCAGCAGCTCGCTACAGGGCTCACCCCTCCACTTT CASSSLQGSPLHF